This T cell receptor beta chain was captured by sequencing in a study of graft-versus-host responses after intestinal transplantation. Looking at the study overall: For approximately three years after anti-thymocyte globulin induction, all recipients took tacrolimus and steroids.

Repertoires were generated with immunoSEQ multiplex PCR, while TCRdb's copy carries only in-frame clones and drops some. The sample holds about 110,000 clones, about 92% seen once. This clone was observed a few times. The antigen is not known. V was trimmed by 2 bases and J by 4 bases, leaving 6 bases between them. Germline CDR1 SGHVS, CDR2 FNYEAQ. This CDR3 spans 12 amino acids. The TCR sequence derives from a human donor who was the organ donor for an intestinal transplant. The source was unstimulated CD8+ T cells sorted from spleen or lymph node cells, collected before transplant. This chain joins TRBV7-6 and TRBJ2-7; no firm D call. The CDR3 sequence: CASSLPGYEQYF. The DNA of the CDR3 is TGTGCCAGCAGCTTACCTGGGTACGAGCAGTACTTC.